This T cell receptor beta chain emerged from a study of molecular identifiers for immune sequencing clone quantification. On this clonotype: Since a much larger clone is just one base distant, this may be a read error.

MiXCR, applied by TCRdb to the PCR reads, yields one record per CDR3 protein. The table lists roughly 300,000 distinct CDR3 sequences, 24% of them singletons. Trimming stripped 3 bases from V and 6 bases from J, with 8 bases between. Germline loops: CDR1 SGDLS, CDR2 YYNGEE. This CDR3 region has 12 residues. The sequence was obtained from a human donor in good health. Some libraries in this study had Jurkat cell RNA spiked in. The sample consisted of naive CD8+ T cells from blood, with Jurkat cell RNA spiked in. Subset noted: FACS-sorted CD8+CD4-CCR7+CD45RA+ naive T cells. The chain couples TRBV9 to TRBJ2-3, with D uncertain. DNA for the CDR3: TGTGCCAGCAGCGCCCCCCGGGATACGCAGTATTTT. Translating it yields CASSAPRDTQYF. The whole variable domain, filled in from reference TRBV9 and TRBJ2-3, reads DSGVTQTPKHLITATGQRVTLRCSPRSGDLSVYWYQQSLDQGLQFLIQYYNGEERAKGNILERFSAQQFPDLHSELNLSSLELGDSALYFCASSAPRDTQYFGPGTRLTVL.